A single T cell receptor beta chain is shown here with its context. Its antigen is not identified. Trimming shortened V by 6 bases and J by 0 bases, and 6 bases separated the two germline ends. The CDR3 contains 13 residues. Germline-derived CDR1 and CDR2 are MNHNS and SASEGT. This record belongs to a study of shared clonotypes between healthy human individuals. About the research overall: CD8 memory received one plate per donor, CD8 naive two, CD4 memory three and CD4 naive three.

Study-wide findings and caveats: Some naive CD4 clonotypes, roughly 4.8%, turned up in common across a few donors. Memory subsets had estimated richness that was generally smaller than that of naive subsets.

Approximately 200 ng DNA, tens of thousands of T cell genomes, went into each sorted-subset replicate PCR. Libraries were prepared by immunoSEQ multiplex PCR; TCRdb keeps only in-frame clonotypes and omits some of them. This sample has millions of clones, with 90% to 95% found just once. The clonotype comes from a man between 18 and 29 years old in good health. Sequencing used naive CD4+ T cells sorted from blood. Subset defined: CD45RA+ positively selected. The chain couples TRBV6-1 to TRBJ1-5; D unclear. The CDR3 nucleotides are TGTGCCAGCAGACAGCTTAGCAATCAGCCCCAGCATTTT. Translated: CASRQLSNQPQHF.